This T cell receptor beta chain was retrieved from a study of shared clonotypes between healthy human individuals. About the study: Used for every donor were three CD4 naive, three CD4 memory, two CD8 naive and one CD8 memory plate. The study, taken as a whole, reports: A few donors had around 5% of their naive CD4 clonotypes in common.

Naive CD8 cells were CD45RO-negative, positively selected for CCR7, excluding terminally differentiated effector memory CD45RA+ cells. V shed 7 bases and J 6 bases; nucleotides not matched to a gene: 4. The CDR3 has 14 amino acids. From germline, CDR1 is MNHEY and CDR2 SMNVEV (reference sequence). Using immunoSEQ multiplex PCR, the repertoire was profiled, and TCRdb retains in-frame clones only, with some absent. The sample consists of about 1,800,000 clones, about 94% of them appearing once. As regards this clone: Antigen unknown.

The TCR was taken from a man aged 18 to 30 in good health. The sequenced sample consisted of naive CD8+ T cells sorted from blood. J is TRBJ1-6 and V is TRBV27; 9 nucleotides agree with TRBD1. This chain's CDR3 is CASTPQGANSPLHF. Here the CDR3 DNA reads TGTGCCAGCACCCCACAGGGGGCTAATTCACCCCTCCACTTT.